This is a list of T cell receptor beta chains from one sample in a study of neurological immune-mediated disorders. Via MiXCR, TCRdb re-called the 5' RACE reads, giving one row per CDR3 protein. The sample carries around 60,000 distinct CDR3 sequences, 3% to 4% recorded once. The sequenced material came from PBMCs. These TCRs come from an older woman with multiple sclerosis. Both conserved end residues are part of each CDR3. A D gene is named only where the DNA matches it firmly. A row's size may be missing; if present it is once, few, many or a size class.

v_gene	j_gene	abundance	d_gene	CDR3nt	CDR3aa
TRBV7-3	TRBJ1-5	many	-	TGTGCCAGCAGCGCCGACGGGTTACAGCCCCAGCATTTT	CASSADGLQPQHF
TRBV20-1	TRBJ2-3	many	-	TGCAGTGCTAGCTACCCTCAGGGGAGCACAGATACGCAGTATTTT	CSASYPQGSTDTQYF
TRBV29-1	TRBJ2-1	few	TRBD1	TGCAGCGTTGAACACCGACAGGGCAATGAGCAGTTCTTC	CSVEHRQGNEQFF
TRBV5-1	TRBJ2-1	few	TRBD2	TGCGCCAGCAGCTTTATTAGCGGGAGGCTCAATGAGCAGTTCTTC	CASSFISGRLNEQFF
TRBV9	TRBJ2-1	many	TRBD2	TGTGCCAGCAGCACAGAGCAGGGAGGGTCCTACAATGAGCAGTTCTTC	CASSTEQGGSYNEQFF
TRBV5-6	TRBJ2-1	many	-	TGTGCCAGCAGTACAGGGGAGGGTCAGTTCTTC	CASSTGEGQFF
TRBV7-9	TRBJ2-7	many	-	TGTGCCAGCAGCTTTGGTAGACAGGAACAGTACTTC	CASSFGRQEQYF
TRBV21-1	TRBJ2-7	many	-	TGTGCCAGCAGCAAACAACAAAGGCAGGGGACCTACGAGCAGTACTTC	CASSKQQRQGTYEQYF
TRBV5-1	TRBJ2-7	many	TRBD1	TGCGCCAGCAGCGAGACAGGGTTGCGATCCTACGAGCAGTACTTC	CASSETGLRSYEQYF
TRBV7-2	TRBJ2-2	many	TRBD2	TGTGCCAGCAGCTTAAAGCGGGGGAGCACCGGGGAGCTGTTTTTT	CASSLKRGSTGELFF
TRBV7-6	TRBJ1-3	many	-	TGTGCCAGCAGCTTAGGGACAGCCGCTCGGTGGGATTTT	CASSLGTAARWDF
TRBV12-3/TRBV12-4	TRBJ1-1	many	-	TGTGCCAGCAGCTGGGGGGGCGCGAACACTGAAGCTTTCTTT	CASSWGGANTEAFF
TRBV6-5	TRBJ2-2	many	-	TGTGCCAGCAGTTACCTCCCGACAGGCACCGGGGAGCTGTTTTTT	CASSYLPTGTGELFF
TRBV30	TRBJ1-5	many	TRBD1	TGTGCCTGGAGTGGGGGGACAGGGGGATTGCCCCAGCATTTT	CAWSGGTGGLPQHF
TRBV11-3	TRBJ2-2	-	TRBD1	TGTGCCAGCAGCCCAACGGGACAGGGAAACACCGGGGAGCTGTTTTTT	CASSPTGQGNTGELFF
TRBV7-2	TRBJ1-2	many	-	TGTGCCAGCAGCGGGACCGTCGCTGGCTATGGCTACACCTTC	CASSGTVAGYGYTF
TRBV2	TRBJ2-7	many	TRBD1	TGTGCCAGCGCGCGCCCCAGGGGGCGCTTCGAGCAGTACTTC	CASARPRGRFEQYF
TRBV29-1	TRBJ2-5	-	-	TGCAGCGTTGCGAAGCACCAAGAGACCCAGTACTTC	CSVAKHQETQYF
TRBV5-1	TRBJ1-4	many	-	TGCGCCAGCAGCCGGTTGGGGGACCGGGATGAAAAACTGTTTTTT	CASSRLGDRDEKLFF
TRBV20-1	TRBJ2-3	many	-	TGCAGTGCCGAAGTCCCAGATACGCAGTATTTT	CSAEVPDTQYF
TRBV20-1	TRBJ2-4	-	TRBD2	TGCAGTGCTAGAACCGCCTCTGGGACTAGCTCGAACATTCAGTACTTC	CSARTASGTSSNIQYF
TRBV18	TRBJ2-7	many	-	TGTGCCAGCTCACCACGAGGAGTCCCCTACGAGCAGTACTTC	CASSPRGVPYEQYF
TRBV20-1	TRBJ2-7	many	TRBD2	TGCAGTGCTAGCCTGACTAGCGGGTCCGACGAGCAGTACTTC	CSASLTSGSDEQYF
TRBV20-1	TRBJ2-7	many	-	TGCAGTGCAACCTCGAGGGGAAGCTGGTACGAGCAGTACTTC	CSATSRGSWYEQYF
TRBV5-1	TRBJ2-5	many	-	TGCGCCAGCAGCTTGGGGGGGGCAGAAGAGACCCAGTACTTC	CASSLGGAEETQYF
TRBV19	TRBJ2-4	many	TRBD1	TGTGCCAGCAATAGACAGGGGGAGGACATTCAGTACTTC	CASNRQGEDIQYF
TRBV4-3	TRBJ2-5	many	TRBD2	TGCGCCAGCAGCCAAGAGCGGGGGGGCCAAGAGACCCAGTACTTC	CASSQERGGQETQYF
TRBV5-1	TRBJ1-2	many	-	TGCGCCAGCAGCCCGGGACAAAATGGGGTAGTTGGCTACACCTTC	CASSPGQNGVVGYTF
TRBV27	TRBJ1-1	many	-	TGTGCCAGCAGGCTCGTCACAGCCAGCCCTGAAGCTTTCTTT	CASRLVTASPEAFF
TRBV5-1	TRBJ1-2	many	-	TGCGCCAGCAGCTTGGAGACAGGCGGTCGGGCCTATGGCTACACCTTC	CASSLETGGRAYGYTF
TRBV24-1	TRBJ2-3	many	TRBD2	TGTGCCACCGGGCGGACTAGCGGGAGCACAGATACGCAGTATTTT	CATGRTSGSTDTQYF
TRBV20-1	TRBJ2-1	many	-	TGCAGTGCTGGGGGCGGAACAGGGAAAAATGAGCAGTTCTTC	CSAGGGTGKNEQFF
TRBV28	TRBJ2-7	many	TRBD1	TGTGCCAGCAGTGGGGGACAGGGTACGGAGCAGTACTTC	CASSGGQGTEQYF
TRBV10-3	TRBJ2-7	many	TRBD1	TGTGCCATCAGACGCCTAAGCCGGGACAGGAGCTCCTACGAGCAGTACTTC	CAIRRLSRDRSSYEQYF
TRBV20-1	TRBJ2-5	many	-	TGCAGTGCTAGAGATGGCAGTCCCCAAGAGACCCAGTACTTC	CSARDGSPQETQYF
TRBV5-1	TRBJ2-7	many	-	TGCGCCAGCCGGGCGGGCTCCTACGAGCAGTACTTC	CASRAGSYEQYF
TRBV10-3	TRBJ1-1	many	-	TGTGCCATCAGTGGGTTGGGGGCCACTGAAGCTTTCTTT	CAISGLGATEAFF
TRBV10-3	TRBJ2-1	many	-	TGTGCCATCAGTCGGGTAGGGAATGAGCAGTTCTTC	CAISRVGNEQFF
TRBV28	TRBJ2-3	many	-	TGTGCCAGCAGTTTAGCGCGGAGCCTTTATACGCAGTATTTT	CASSLARSLYTQYF
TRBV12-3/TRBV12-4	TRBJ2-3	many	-	TGTGCCAGCAGTTTAGCGGGGGCCACAGATACGCAGTATTTT	CASSLAGATDTQYF
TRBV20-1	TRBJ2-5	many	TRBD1	TGCAGTGCTAGAGATGGGACAGGGTGGTCAGAGACCCAGTACTTC	CSARDGTGWSETQYF
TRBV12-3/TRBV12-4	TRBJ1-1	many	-	TGTGCCAGCAGCCCGGGCAGGAGACTTCCGAACACTGAAGCTTTCTTT	CASSPGRRLPNTEAFF
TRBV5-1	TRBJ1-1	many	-	TGCGCCAGCAGCTTGGGCCAGGGGCGTTCTGAAGCTTTCTTT	CASSLGQGRSEAFF
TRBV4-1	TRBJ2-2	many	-	TGCGCCAGCAGCCAAAATTCAGGCGACCACACCGGGGAGCTGTTTTTT	CASSQNSGDHTGELFF
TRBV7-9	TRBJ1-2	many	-	TGTGCCAGCAGCTTATCCCGGGACACCTCTGGCTACACCTTC	CASSLSRDTSGYTF
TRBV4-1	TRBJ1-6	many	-	TGCGCCAGCAGCCAAGGCGGGGTGCGGATCGGTTCACCCCTCCACTTT	CASSQGGVRIGSPLHF
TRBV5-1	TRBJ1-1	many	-	TGCGCCAGCAGCTCACAAACCCCGGGGACTGAAGCTTTCTTT	CASSSQTPGTEAFF
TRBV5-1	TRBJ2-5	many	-	TGCGCCAGCAGCCTGGCGGGCAGGGAAGAGACCCAGTACTTC	CASSLAGREETQYF
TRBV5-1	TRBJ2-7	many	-	TGCGCCAGCAGAAACAGGGTGGCTGACTACGAGCAGTACTTC	CASRNRVADYEQYF
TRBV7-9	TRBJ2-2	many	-	TGTGCCAGCAGCTTACCTGACTGGGGTTTCGATACCGGGGAGCTGTTTTTT	CASSLPDWGFDTGELFF
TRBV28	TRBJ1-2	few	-	TGTGCCAGCAGGCCGGGAAAGGAGAACTATGGCTACACCTTC	CASRPGKENYGYTF
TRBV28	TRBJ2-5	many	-	TGTGCCAGCAGTTTATTTCCTCGGGCAGGGCAAGAGACCCAGTACTTC	CASSLFPRAGQETQYF